Sequencing of this TCR beta chain was carried out in a study of cytomegalovirus exposure and HLA in healthy donors. About the study: Early released data had around 89 million unique TCRs, all coming from HLA-typed donors.

Remarks on this clone: Its antigen remains unknown.

In the PCR, 60 Vbeta and 13 Jbeta primers were used. Some clones are missing from TCRdb's copy, which holds only in-frame ones; the method was immunoSEQ multiplex PCR. Of nearly 110,000 clones listed, about two thirds are singletons. Study results and caveats: Approximately 17,000 TCR beta sequences were associated with HLA alleles at 0.05 false discovery rate in a later analysis.

Donors were ostensibly healthy at sampling, although undocumented immune exposures were probable. Germline values: CDR1 SGHDN, CDR2 FVKESK. The CDR3 is made up of 15 amino acids. Trimming left V 6 bases short and J 15 bases short, with 27 bases between. The chain links TRBV14 to TRBJ2-1; perhaps TRBD2 as D (6 bases). The receptor was isolated from a boy between 10 and 17 years old in good health and CMV-seronegative. Material: PBMCs. CDR3 in DNA: TGTGCCAGCAGTAGGATAGAGGCGGGACTCCCGTTGGTGTTCTTC. Encoded protein: CASSRIEAGLPLVFF.